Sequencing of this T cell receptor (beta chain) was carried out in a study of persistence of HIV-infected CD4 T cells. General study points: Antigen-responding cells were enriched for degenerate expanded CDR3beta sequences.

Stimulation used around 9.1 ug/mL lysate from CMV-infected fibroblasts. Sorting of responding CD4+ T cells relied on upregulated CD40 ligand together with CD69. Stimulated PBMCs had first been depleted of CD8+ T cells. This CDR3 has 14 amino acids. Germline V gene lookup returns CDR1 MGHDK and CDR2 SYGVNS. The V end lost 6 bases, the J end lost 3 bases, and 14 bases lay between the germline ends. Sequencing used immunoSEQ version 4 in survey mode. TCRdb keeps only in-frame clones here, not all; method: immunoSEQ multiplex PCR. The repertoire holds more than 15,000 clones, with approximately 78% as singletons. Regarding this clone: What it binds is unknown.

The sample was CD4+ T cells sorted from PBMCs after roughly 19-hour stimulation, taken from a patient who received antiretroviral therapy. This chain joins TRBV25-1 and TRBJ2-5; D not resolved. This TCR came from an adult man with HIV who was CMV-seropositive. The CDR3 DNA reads TGTGCCAGCAGCCGGACGGCTCTAGAAGAGACCCAGTACTTC. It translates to CASSRTALEETQYF. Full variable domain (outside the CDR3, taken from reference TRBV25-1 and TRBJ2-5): EADIYQTPRYLVIGTGKKITLECSQTMGHDKMYWYQQDPGMELHLIHYSYGVNSTEKGDLSSESTVSRIRTEHFPLTLESARPSHTSQYLCASSRTALEETQYFGPGTRLLVL.